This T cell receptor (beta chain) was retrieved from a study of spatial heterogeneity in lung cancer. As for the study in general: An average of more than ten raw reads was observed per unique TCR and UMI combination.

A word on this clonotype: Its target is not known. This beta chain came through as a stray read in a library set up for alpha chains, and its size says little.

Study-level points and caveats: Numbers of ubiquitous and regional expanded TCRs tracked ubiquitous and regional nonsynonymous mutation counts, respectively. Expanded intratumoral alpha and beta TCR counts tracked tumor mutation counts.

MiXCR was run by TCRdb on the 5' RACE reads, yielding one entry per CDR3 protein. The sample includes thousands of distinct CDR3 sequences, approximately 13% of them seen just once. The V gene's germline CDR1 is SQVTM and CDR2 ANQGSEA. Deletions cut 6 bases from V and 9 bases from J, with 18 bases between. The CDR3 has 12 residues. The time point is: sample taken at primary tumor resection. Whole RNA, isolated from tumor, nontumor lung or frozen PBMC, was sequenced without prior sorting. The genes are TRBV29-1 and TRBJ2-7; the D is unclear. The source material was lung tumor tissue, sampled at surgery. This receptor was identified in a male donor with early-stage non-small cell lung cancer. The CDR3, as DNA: TGCAGCGTCTGGATTCCTCTTATCGGGCAGTACTTC. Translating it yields CSVWIPLIGQYF.